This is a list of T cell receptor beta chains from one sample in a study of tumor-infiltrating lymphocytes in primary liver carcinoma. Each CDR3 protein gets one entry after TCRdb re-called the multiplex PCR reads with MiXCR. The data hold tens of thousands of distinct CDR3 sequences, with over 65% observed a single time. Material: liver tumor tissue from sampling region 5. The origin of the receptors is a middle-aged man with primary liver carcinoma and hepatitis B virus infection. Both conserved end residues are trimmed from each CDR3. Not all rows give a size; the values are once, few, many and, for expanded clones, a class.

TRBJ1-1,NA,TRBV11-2,ASSLTPEYTEAF
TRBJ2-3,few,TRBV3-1,ASSQGPAQNTDTQY
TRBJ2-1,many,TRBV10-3,AISVFSAYSYNEQF
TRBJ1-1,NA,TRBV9,ASSPIYRVNTEAF
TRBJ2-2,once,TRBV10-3,AIGASGSSTGELF
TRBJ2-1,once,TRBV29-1,GGLPGRGVDEQF
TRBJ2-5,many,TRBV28,ASRQSQETQY
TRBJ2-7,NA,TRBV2,ASRLCYEQY
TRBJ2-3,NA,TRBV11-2,ASSFRDSADAQY
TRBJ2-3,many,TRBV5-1,ASSVSTDTQY
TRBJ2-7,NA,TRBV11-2,GSSIDLSGQGSYEQY
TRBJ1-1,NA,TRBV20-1,SAGTATEAF
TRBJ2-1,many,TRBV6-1,ASSEAGVELNEQF
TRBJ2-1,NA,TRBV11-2,ASSSRSSGRTYEQF
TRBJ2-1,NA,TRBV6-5,DSSLRERSTKHYNEQF
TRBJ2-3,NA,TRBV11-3,ASSSNRMDTQY
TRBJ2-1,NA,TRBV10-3,AITAGKAGEQF
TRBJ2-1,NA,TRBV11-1,ANSLGLGLLTHEQF
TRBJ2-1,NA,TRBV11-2,ASSLDIGLVMREQF
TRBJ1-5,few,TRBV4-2,AGSQDGGQGGQPQH
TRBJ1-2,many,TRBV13,ASSLRQGARGYT
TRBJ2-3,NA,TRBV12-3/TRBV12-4,ASSFIQDADTQY
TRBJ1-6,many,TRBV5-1,ASSLGQGYNSPLH
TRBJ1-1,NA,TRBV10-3,AAGVVQNHEAF
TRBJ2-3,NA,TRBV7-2,ASMLREGRSDTQY
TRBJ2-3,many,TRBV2,ASALADTQY
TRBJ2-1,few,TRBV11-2,ADSLNDAYEQL
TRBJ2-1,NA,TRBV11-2,ASILGDLRGYEQF
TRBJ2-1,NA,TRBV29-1,SPTVGDEQF
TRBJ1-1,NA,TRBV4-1,ASSRVRTNTEAF
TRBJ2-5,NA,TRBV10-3,AITGQGPQETRY
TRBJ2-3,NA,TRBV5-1,ANSWRDRSSDTQY
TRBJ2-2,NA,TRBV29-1,SVVGNTGELL
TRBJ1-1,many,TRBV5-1,ASSLAPGRQGEAF
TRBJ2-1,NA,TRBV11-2,ATGQDPSYNEQF
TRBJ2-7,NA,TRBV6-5,TSSYAVKGYEQY
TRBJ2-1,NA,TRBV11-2,ASSSRPSGRIYEHL
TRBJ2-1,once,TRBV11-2,ASGLEVGAEQF
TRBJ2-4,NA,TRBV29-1,NVELRGLGSIQY
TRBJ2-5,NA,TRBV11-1,ASSHRDFETQY
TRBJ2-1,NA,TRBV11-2,AISLVGLAEGPYNEQF
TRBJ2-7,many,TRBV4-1,ASSQWPLPGLSTPYEQY
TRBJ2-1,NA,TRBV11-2,ASLLGDFRGHEQF
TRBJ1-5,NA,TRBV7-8,ASSLTRSCDQPQH
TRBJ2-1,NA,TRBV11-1,ASSLRLAGEVDNDHF
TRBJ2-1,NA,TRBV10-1,DSSERLGGLTSGTINEQF
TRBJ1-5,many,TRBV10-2,ASSESGGEGQPQH
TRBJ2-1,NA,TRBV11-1,ASSLGLGLSTHEQF
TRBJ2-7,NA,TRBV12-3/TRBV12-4,TSSFTQASGGEQY
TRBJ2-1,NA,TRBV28,ASTLPGLAGNEQF
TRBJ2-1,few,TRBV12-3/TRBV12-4,ASSTRLDVNEQF
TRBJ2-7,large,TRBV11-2,ASTPLEAAHYEQY
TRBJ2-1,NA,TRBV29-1,SGMPGQGVNEQF
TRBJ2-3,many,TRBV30,AWSLAGADTQY